Reported below is one T cell receptor beta chain. Extracted RNA was reverse transcribed, and the resulting cDNA served as sequencing template. Repertoires were generated with immunoSEQ multiplex PCR, while TCRdb's copy carries only in-frame clones and drops some. The sample lists around 200,000 clones; roughly three fifths were seen once. CDR1 MGHRA and CDR2 YSYEKL come from the germline V gene. Trimming took off 3 bases at V and 8 bases at J, with 13 bases between the two ends. There are 13 residues in the CDR3. The record originates from a study of CD8+ T cells in alopecia areata. On the study more broadly: Treated patients were given 5 to 10 mg oral tofacitinib twice daily.

The treatment is: oral pan-JAK inhibitor, 5-10 mg twice daily. Sequenced here: CD8+ T cells sorted from blood, sampled at week 24, from a patient treated with tofacitinib. This receptor was taken from a human donor with alopecia areata. The chain recombines TRBV4-1 with TRBJ1-2; D gene uncertain. The CDR3 DNA is TGCGCCAGCAGCCAGGAGACGGGCAGAGGCTACACCTTC. Its protein product is CASSQETGRGYTF.